This T cell receptor beta chain was captured in a study of control samples from healthy donors and cancer patients. Germline CDR1 and CDR2: MDHEN and SYDVKM. Deletions cut 7 bases from V and 2 bases from J, with 12 bases between. This CDR3 spans 13 amino acids. Here immunoSEQ multiplex PCR was the method, and the copy in TCRdb shows in-frame clones only, minus some. This sample carries approximately 140,000 clones, roughly 90% of them seen once, and the ten largest clones take roughly 12%. The TCR was taken from a man aged 25-40 years in good health. V and J are TRBV28 and TRBJ2-7, with D uncertain. Sequences were obtained from blood. In DNA form, the CDR3 reads TGTGCCAGCATAGGCGAATCGCCCTACGAGCAGTACTTC. Amino acid sequence: CASIGESPYEQYF.